This T cell receptor beta chain was captured in a study of OX40 agonist ivuxolimab in advanced cancers. Germline CDR1 is SGHAT and CDR2 is FQNNGV. CDR3 length: 16 residues. The trim removed 5 bases at V and 0 bases at J, leaving 8 bases unmatched. Study-wide results and limits: The average count of expanded clones was higher among CD8+ T cells than among CD4+.

The repertoire was sequenced with immunoSEQ multiplex PCR; TCRdb's copy has only in-frame clones and lacks some. The sample has around 6,100 clones, about three quarters seen once. This clone is judged medium-sized. Its matching antigen is unknown. This receptor was identified in an adult with an advanced solid tumor such as melanoma, head and neck, liver or kidney cancer. This chain links TRBV11-2 with TRBJ2-7; 9 nucleotides agree with TRBD2. Sequencing used CD4+ or CD8+ T cells sorted from blood, obtained in a trial of the OX40 agonist ivuxolimab. CDR3 in amino acids: CASSPGASGDSYEQYF. In DNA, the CDR3 is TGTGCCAGCAGCCCAGGGGCTAGCGGGGACTCCTACGAGCAGTACTTC.